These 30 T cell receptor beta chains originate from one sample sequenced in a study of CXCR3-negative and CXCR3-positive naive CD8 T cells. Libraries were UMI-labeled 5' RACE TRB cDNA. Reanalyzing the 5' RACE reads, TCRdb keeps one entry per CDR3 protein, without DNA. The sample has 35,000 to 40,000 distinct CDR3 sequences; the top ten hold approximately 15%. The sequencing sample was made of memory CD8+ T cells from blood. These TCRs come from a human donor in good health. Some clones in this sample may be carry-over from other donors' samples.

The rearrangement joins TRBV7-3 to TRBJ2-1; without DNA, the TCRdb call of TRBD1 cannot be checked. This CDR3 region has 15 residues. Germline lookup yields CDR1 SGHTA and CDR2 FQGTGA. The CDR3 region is CASNGGETKLNEQFF.

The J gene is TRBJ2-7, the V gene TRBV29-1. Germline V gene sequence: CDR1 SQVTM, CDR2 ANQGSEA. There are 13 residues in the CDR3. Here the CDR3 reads CSVENGGSYEQYF.

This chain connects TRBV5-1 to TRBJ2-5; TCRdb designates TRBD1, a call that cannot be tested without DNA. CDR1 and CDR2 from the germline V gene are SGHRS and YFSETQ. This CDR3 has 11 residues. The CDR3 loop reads CASSVTGDLRF.

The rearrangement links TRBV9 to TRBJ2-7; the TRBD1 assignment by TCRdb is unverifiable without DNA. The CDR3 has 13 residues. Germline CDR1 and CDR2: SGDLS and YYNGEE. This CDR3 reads CASSGTTGGEQYF. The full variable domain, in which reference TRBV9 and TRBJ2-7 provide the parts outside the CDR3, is DSGVTQTPKHLITATGQRVTLRCSPRSGDLSVYWYQQSLDQGLQFLIQYYNGEERAKGNILERFSAQQFPDLHSELNLSSLELGDSALYFCASSGTTGGEQYFGPGTRLTVT.

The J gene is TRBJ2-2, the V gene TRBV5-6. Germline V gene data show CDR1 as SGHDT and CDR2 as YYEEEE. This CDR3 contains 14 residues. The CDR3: CASSLGSNTGELFF.

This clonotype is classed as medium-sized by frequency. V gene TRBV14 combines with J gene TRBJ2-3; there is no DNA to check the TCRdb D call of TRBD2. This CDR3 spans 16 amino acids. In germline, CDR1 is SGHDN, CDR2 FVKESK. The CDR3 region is CASSQAQLAGADTQYF. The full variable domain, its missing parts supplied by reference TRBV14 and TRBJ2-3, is EAGVTQFPSHSVIEKGQTVTLRCDPISGHDNLYWYRRVMGKEIKFLLHFVKESKQDESGMPNNRFLAERTGGTYSTLKVQPAELEDSGVYFCASSQAQLAGADTQYFGPGTRLTVL.

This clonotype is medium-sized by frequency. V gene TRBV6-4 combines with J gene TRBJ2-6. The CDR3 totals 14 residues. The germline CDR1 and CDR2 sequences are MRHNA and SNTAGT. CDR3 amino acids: CASSDNSGANVLTF.

CDR3 amino acids: CASSLSVVAEQFF. This rearrangement joins TRBV12-3 or TRBV12-4 to TRBJ2-1. The CDR3 is 13 amino acids.

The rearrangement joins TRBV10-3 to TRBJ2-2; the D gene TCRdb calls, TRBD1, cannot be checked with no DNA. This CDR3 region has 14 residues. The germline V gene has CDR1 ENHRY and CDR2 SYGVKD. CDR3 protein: CAISVTASTGELFF.

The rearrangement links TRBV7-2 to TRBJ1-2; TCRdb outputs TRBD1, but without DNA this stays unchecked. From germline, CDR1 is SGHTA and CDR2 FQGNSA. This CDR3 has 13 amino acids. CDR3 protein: CASSEPGGLVDTF. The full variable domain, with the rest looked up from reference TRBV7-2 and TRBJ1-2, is GAGVSQSPSNKVTEKGKDVELRCDPISGHTALYWYRQSLGQGLEFLIYFQGNSAPDKSGLPSDRFSAERTGGSVSTLTIQRTQQEDSAVYLCASSEPGGLVDTFGSGTRLTVV.

The CDR3 spells CASSQRAQGFDEAFF. The rearrangement uses TRBV14 and TRBJ1-1; as DNA is missing, the TRBD1 call by TCRdb cannot be tested. This CDR3 comprises 15 residues. CDR1 SGHDN and CDR2 FVKESK come from the germline V gene.

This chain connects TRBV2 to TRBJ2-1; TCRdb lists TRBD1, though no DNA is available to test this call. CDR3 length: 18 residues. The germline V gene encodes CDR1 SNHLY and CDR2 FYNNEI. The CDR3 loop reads CASSEALRGTGGYNEQFF. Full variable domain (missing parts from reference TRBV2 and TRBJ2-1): EPEVTQTPSHQVTQMGQEVILRCVPISNHLYFYWYRQILGQKVEFLVSFYNNEISEKSEIFDDQFSVERPDGSNFTLKIRSTKLEDSAMYFCASSEALRGTGGYNEQFFGPGTRLTVL.

This chain's CDR3 is CASSKKKETSSYNEQFF. V and J are TRBV21-1 and TRBJ2-1. TRBV21-1 is an annotated pseudogene. The CDR3 contains 17 residues.

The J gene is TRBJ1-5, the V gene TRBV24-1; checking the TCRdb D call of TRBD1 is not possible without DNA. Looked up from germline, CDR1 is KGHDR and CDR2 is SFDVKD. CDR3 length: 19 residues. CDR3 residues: CATSEPGQGPSGGNQPQHF.

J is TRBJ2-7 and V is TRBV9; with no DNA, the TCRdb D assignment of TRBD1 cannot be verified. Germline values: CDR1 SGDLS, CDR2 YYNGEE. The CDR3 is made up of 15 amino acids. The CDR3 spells CASSGSTGDGYEQYF.

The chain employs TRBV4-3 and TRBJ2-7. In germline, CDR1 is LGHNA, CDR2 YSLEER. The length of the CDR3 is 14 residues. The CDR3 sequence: CASSQDRGNYEQYF.

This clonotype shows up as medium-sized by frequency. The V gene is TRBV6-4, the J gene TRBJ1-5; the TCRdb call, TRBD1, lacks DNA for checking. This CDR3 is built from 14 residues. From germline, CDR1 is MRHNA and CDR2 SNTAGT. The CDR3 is CASSEGDSNQPQHF.

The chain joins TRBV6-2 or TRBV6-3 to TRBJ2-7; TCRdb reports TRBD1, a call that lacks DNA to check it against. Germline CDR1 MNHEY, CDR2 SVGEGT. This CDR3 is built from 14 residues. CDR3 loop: CASSRTDPSYEQYF.

This CDR3 reads CSVVDRNTDTQYF. The chain carries TRBV29-1 and TRBJ2-3; TCRdb's assignment of TRBD1 cannot be checked, as there is no DNA. The CDR3 totals 13 residues. The germline V gene encodes CDR1 SQVTM and CDR2 ANQGSEA.

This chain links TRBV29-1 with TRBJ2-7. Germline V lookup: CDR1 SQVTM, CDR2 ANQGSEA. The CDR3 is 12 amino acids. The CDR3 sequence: CSVEGTSYEQYF.

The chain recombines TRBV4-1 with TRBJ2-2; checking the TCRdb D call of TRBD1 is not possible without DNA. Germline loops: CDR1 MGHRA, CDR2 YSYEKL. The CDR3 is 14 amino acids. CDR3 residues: CASSVAGDTGELFF.

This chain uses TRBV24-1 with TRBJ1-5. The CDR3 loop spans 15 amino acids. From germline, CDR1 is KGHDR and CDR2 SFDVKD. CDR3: CATSGSQGRNQPQHF.

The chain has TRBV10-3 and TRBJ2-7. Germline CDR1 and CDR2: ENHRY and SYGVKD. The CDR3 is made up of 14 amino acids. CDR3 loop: CAISESISGIEQYF.

The CDR3 sequence: CASSAPTGYGYTF. The V and J genes are TRBV25-1 and TRBJ1-2; the D gene TCRdb calls, TRBD1, cannot be checked with no DNA. CDR3 length: 13 amino acids. Germline V gene lookup returns CDR1 MGHDK and CDR2 SYGVNS.

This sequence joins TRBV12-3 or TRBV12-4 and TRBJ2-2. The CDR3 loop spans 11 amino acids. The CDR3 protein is CASSFSGELFF.

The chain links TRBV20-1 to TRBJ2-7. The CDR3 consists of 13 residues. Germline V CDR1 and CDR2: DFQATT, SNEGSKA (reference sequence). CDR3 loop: CSARGPSSYEQYF.

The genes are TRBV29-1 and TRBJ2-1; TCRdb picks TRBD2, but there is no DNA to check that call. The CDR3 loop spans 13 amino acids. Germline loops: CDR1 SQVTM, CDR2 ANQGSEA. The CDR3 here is CSAEGGLYNEQFF.

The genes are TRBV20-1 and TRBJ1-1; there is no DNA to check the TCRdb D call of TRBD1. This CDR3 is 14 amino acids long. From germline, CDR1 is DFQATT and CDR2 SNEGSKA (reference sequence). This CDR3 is CSAFPTDSNTEAFF.

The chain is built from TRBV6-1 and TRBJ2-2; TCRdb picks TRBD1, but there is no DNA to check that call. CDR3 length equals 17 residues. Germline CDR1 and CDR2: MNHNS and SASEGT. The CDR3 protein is CASSPGTGDRSTGELFF.

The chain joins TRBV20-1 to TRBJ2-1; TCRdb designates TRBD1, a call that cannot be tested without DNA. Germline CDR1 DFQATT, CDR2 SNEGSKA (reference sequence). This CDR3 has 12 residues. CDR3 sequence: CSAREFRDEQFF.